The 9 T cell receptor beta chains below come from one sample, sequenced in a study of T cells in Graves' hyperthyroidism and ophthalmopathy. What was amplified from RNA transcripts were TCR beta CDR3 regions. Carried out on the TCR CDR3, a first-round RT-PCR used the HTBI primer set. TCRdb re-called the multiplex PCR reads with MiXCR, one entry per CDR3 protein. The data contain approximately 600,000 distinct CDR3 sequences, around 20% of them singletons. Material: blood. The origin of the receptors is a man aged 25 to 40 with Graves' ophthalmopathy.

Comment on this clonotype: One junction end does not reproduce the germline sequence, and a read error may be involved. The rearrangement links TRBV28 to TRBJ2-5; 16 bases are a match to TRBD2. Germline V gene sequence: CDR1 MDHEN, CDR2 SYDVKM. CDR3 length: 16 amino acids. This CDR3 reads CASSPGLAGGQEAQYF. The CDR3 DNA reads TGTGCCAGCAGTCCGGGACTAGCGGGAGGGCAAGAGGCCCAGTACTTC.

The chain uses TRBV14 and TRBJ2-7, with D possibly called TRBD1 or TRBD2 (5 bases each). The CDR3 spans 15 residues. CDR1 and CDR2 (germline): SGHDN, FVKESK. The CDR3 DNA reads as TGTGCGAGCGCCCAAAGGGACGCAAGCTTCTACGAGCAGTACTTC. Translating gives CASAQRDASFYEQYF. Combining the CDR3 with reference TRBV14 and TRBJ2-7 gives the whole variable domain EAGVTQFPSHSVIEKGQTVTLRCDPISGHDNLYWYRRVMGKEIKFLLHFVKESKQDESGMPNNRFLAERTGGTYSTLKVQPAELEDSGVYFCASAQRDASFYEQYFGPGTRLTVT.

This clonotype turned up a few times. One base away lies a much larger clone, so this may be a sequencing read error. The rearrangement links TRBV28 to TRBJ2-5; 9 bases line up with TRBD1. The CDR3 contains 16 residues. Per germline, CDR1 MDHEN and CDR2 SYDVKM. V gave up 5 bases and J gave up 4 bases; unmatched junction bases: 11. CDR3 sequence: CASSATRQGGIETQYF. CDR3 coding DNA: TGTGCCAGCAGTGCAACGAGACAGGGGGGGATAGAGACCCAGTACTTC.

Only one count was recorded for this clonotype. An end of the junction does not agree with germline; a read error may underlie this. The chain couples TRBV5-6 to TRBJ2-2, with D possibly TRBD1 on 6 matching bases. Germline CDR1 and CDR2: SGHDT and YYEEEE. The CDR3 spans 15 residues. CDR3 DNA sequence: TGTGCCAGCAGCCGGACAGACCTGAACACCGGGGAGCTGCTTTTT. This codes for CASSRTDLNTGELLF.

For this clonotype: A much more abundant neighbour one base away suggests this may be a read error. The V gene is TRBV5-1, the J gene TRBJ2-3; D is unresolved. The CDR3 is 15 residues long. Germline-derived CDR1 and CDR2 are SGHRS and YFSETQ. V was cut by 4 bases and J by 3 bases, with 15 bases left in between. CDR3 residues: CASSMDGKTTDTQYF. CDR3 nucleotide sequence: TGCGCCAGCAGCATGGATGGGAAGACGACAGATACGCAGTATTTT.

The chain is built from TRBV13 and TRBJ1-1; D is possibly TRBD1 (5 bases). The length of the CDR3 is 16 residues. Germline loops: CDR1 PRHDT, CDR2 FYEKMQ (reference sequence). V was clipped by 1 base and J by 2 bases, with 14 bases between them. CDR3 in amino acids: CASSLVGTWSNTEAFF. The CDR3 DNA reads TGTGCCAGCAGCTTAGTTGGGACTTGGTCCAACACTGAAGCTTTCTTT.

This clonotype was seen a few times. The V gene is TRBV20-1, the J gene TRBJ1-1; a weak D match, TRBD1 (5 bases). CDR1 and CDR2 from the germline V gene are DFQATT and SNEGSKA (reference sequence). This CDR3 is built from 12 residues. Trimming removed 5 bases at V and 0 bases at J, with 7 bases between. For the CDR3, the DNA is TGCAGTGCTGCACAGGTGAACACTGAAGCTTTCTTT. It encodes CSAAQVNTEAFF.

This clonotype was observed at least ten times. The V call is TRBV30, the J call TRBJ1-6, with D unresolved. This CDR3 comprises 12 residues. CDR1 GTSNPN and CDR2 SVGIG come from the germline V gene (reference sequence). With 3 bases removed from V and 9 bases from J, the gap between germline ends came to 9 bases. The CDR3 bases are TGTGCCTGGAGGGGCGACCGTTCACCCCTCCACTTT. Its protein product is CAWRGDRSPLHF.

The chain couples TRBV6-1 to TRBJ1-2, with no clear D. The V end lost 4 bases, the J end lost 5 bases, and 5 bases lay between the germline ends. This CDR3 contains 11 residues. Germline V CDR1 and CDR2: MNHNS, SASEGT. This chain's CDR3 is CASSALYGYTF. The CDR3 DNA sequence: TGTGCCAGCAGTGCTCTTTATGGCTACACCTTC.